This is a list of T cell receptor beta chains from one sample in a study of cytomegalovirus exposure and HLA in healthy donors. Using immunoSEQ multiplex PCR, the repertoire was profiled, and TCRdb retains in-frame clones only, with some absent. The table includes around 110,000 clones, around two thirds detected once. The sequenced sample was PBMCs. The receptors were gathered from a woman between 40 and 50 years old in good health and CMV-seropositive. CDR3s include the opening cysteine and the closing phenylalanine or tryptophan. Fields, in order: D gene, J gene, clone size, V gene, CDR3 DNA, CDR3 protein. D genes are given only for firm matches. Clone size appears in some rows only: once, few, many, or a class for an expanded clone.

NA | TRBJ1-1 | few | TRBV29-1 | TGCAGCGTCCCTCCGGGGGTGAACACTGAAGCTTTCTTT | CSVPPGVNTEAFF
TRBD1 | TRBJ2-7 | NA | TRBV4-2 | TGTGCCAGCAGCCAAGTCCCTTCCGGGACAGGGAAAGGGACCGAGCAGTACTTC | CASSQVPSGTGKGTEQYF
TRBD1 | TRBJ2-2 | NA | TRBV14 | TGTGCCAGCAGCCAAGGACAGGGGATTAACACCGGGGAGCTGTTTTTT | CASSQGQGINTGELFF
NA | TRBJ2-1 | NA | TRBV5-4 | TGTGCCAGCAGCATACGGGACTCCTACAATGAGCAGTTCTTC | CASSIRDSYNEQFF
NA | TRBJ2-7 | NA | TRBV7-9 | TGTGCCAGCAGCCCCCCAGCCAGGGGCAACGAGCAGTACTTC | CASSPPARGNEQYF
NA | TRBJ2-2 | NA | TRBV9 | TGTGCCAGCAGCGTAGAAGGTCTAGCGCTGAACACCGGGGAGCTGTTTTTT | CASSVEGLALNTGELFF
TRBD2 | TRBJ2-3 | NA | TRBV25-1 | TGTGCCAGCTCACGATCAACTAGCGGGGCTAGCACAGATACGCAGTATTTT | CASSRSTSGASTDTQYF
TRBD1 | TRBJ2-7 | NA | TRBV20-1 | TGCAGTGCTTGGGACAGCAACGAGCAGTACTTC | CSAWDSNEQYF
NA | TRBJ2-1 | NA | TRBV28 | TGTGCCAGCAGTTTATTTCGGCTAGACCTCTCCTACAATGAGCAGTTCTTC | CASSLFRLDLSYNEQFF
TRBD2 | TRBJ2-1 | NA | TRBV5-4 | TGTGCCAGCAGCTTGGGACTAGCGGGGCCTAGCTCCTACAATGAGCAGTTCTTC | CASSLGLAGPSSYNEQFF
NA | TRBJ1-1 | NA | TRBV6-1 | TGTGCCAGCAGTGTGACAGCGAACACTGAAGCTTTCTTT | CASSVTANTEAFF
NA | TRBJ1-2 | NA | TRBV5-1 | TGCGCCAGCAGCTTGGGACAGAACTATGGCTACACCTTC | CASSLGQNYGYTF
TRBD1 | TRBJ2-4 | NA | TRBV27 | TGTGCCGGAAGGGACAGGGTTAAGCCTCCAGCCAAAAACATTCAGTACTTC | CAGRDRVKPPAKNIQYF
TRBD2 | TRBJ2-2 | once | TRBV28 | TGTGCCAGCACTACACTCGCGGGAGGGATCACCGGGGAGCTGTTTTTT | CASTTLAGGITGELFF
NA | TRBJ2-1 | NA | TRBV19 | TGTGCCAGTAAGATCACAGGGAGCTCCTACAATGAGCAGTTCTTC | CASKITGSSYNEQFF
TRBD1 | TRBJ2-7 | NA | TRBV7-2 | TGTGCCAGCAGCCCGGGACAGGGTTTGCACGAGCAGTACTTC | CASSPGQGLHEQYF
NA | TRBJ2-2 | NA | TRBV18 | TGTGCCAGCTCACCAATAAGCCAGGAGAACACCGGGGAGCTGTTTTTT | CASSPISQENTGELFF
TRBD2 | TRBJ2-1 | NA | TRBV6-6 | TGTGCCAGCAGTCAACTCCTTAGCGGGAGGGTCTTCTTC | CASSQLLSGRVFF
TRBD1 | TRBJ2-3 | NA | TRBV9 | TGTGCCAGCAGCGTAGTAGGTGGGACAGTTACAGATACGCAGTATTTT | CASSVVGGTVTDTQYF
NA | TRBJ1-2 | NA | TRBV6-1 | TGTGCCAGCAGGGGGAGGGCCGCTTGGGTAGACGGCTACACCTTC | CASRGRAAWVDGYTF
NA | TRBJ2-5 | NA | TRBV7-7 | TGTGCTAGCAGCTTAGGGGAGGTCTACGGAGAGACCCAGTACTTC | CASSLGEVYGETQYF
TRBD2 | TRBJ2-5 | NA | TRBV19 | TGTGCCAGTAGTATAGGTGGGACTAGCGGTCAAGAGACCCAGTACTTC | CASSIGGTSGQETQYF
TRBD2 | TRBJ2-7 | NA | TRBV9 | TGTGCCAGCAGCCCCGGGACTAGCGGGATTATACCCTACGAGCAGTACTTC | CASSPGTSGIIPYEQYF
TRBD1 | TRBJ1-3 | NA | TRBV28 | TGTGCCAGCCGAGGGACAGGGGGTGCAGGAAACACCATATATTTT | CASRGTGGAGNTIYF
NA | TRBJ1-2 | NA | TRBV15 | TGTGCCACCAGCACTACCAACTATGGCTACACCTTC | CATSTTNYGYTF
NA | TRBJ2-1 | few | TRBV14 | TGTGCCAGCAGCCAAGTACAGACTAGCAATGAGCAGTTCTTC | CASSQVQTSNEQFF
NA | TRBJ2-7 | few | TRBV7-9 | TGTTCCAGCAGCTCCCCTAGGAGCTGGCAGGGCTCCTACGAGCAGTACTTC | CSSSSPRSWQGSYEQYF
TRBD2 | TRBJ2-3 | NA | TRBV7-9 | TGTGCCAGCAGCTTAAATAGCGGGAGCCCAGATACGCAGTATTTT | CASSLNSGSPDTQYF
NA | TRBJ2-5 | NA | TRBV7-3 | TGTGCCAGCAGCTTGGATCGAGGCTCGGAGACCCAGTACTTC | CASSLDRGSETQYF
TRBD2 | TRBJ2-1 | NA | TRBV7-9 | TGTGCCAGCAGCCGACTAGCGGGAGAGTACAATGAGCAGTTCTTC | CASSRLAGEYNEQFF
TRBD2 | TRBJ2-7 | NA | TRBV5-6 | TGTGCCAGCAGCTTGGCGGGAGGGGATGGCGAGCAGTACTTC | CASSLAGGDGEQYF
NA | TRBJ2-1 | once | TRBV19 | TGTGCCAGTAGTATCTGGACAGAACCTGCGAATGAGCAGTTCTTC | CASSIWTEPANEQFF
NA | TRBJ1-5 | NA | TRBV6-1 | TGTGCCAGCAGTCCTACTTATAGCAATCAGCCCCAGCATTTT | CASSPTYSNQPQHF
TRBD1 | TRBJ2-2 | few | TRBV9 | TGTGCCAGCAGCGTAGCTTCAGGGGGCGAGGCCGGGGAGCTGTTTTTT | CASSVASGGEAGELFF
TRBD1 | TRBJ1-1 | NA | TRBV9 | TGTGCCAGCAGCGCTGGACAGGGGTCTCCTGAAGCTTTCTTT | CASSAGQGSPEAFF
NA | TRBJ2-7 | NA | TRBV11-1 | TGTGCCAGCAGCTTAGGTGACCGGCGGAACTACGAGCAGTACTTC | CASSLGDRRNYEQYF
TRBD1 | TRBJ1-2 | NA | TRBV6-5 | TGTGCCAGCAGTAGGGGGCCTAACTATGGCTACACCTTC | CASSRGPNYGYTF
NA | TRBJ2-5 | NA | TRBV15 | TGTGCCACCAGCAGAGATCAGATAGCGGAGGAGACCCAGTACTTC | CATSRDQIAEETQYF
NA | TRBJ2-1 | NA | TRBV14 | TGTGCCAGCAGCCTAGCGACTAGTCTTGAGCAGTTCTTC | CASSLATSLEQFF
NA | TRBJ2-7 | NA | TRBV27 | TGTGCCAGCAGTCACAGGGTACCGTTTTCCTACGAGCAGTACTTC | CASSHRVPFSYEQYF
NA | TRBJ1-5 | NA | TRBV28 | TGTGCCAGCAGTTTGTCCTTCAGGGGCAATCAGCCCCAGCATTTT | CASSLSFRGNQPQHF
NA | TRBJ2-7 | NA | TRBV5-1 | TGCGCCAGCAGCTCTCGGACTCCCACCTACGAGCAGTACTTC | CASSSRTPTYEQYF
NA | TRBJ2-7 | NA | TRBV2 | TGTGCCAGCAGGGGCTCGGGGGCCTACGAGCAGTACTTC | CASRGSGAYEQYF
NA | TRBJ1-1 | NA | TRBV6-5 | TGTGCCGGAAAGAACGCAGGGAATGAAGCTTTCTTT | CAGKNAGNEAFF
NA | TRBJ1-1 | NA | TRBV27 | TGTGCCAGCAGTTTATCGGTGGGACATTCGAACACTGAAGCTTTCTTT | CASSLSVGHSNTEAFF
NA | TRBJ2-7 | few | TRBV11-3 | TGTGCCAGCAGCTTAGGGGGGGTAGACGAGCAGTACTTC | CASSLGGVDEQYF
NA | TRBJ2-3 | once | TRBV11-1 | TGTGCCAGCAGCTCCAGACATCCTAGCACAGATACGCAGTATTTT | CASSSRHPSTDTQYF
TRBD2 | TRBJ2-3 | NA | TRBV29-1 | TGCAGCGTTGATGGGCTAGCGGGACCCCATACGAGCACAGATACGCAGTATTTT | CSVDGLAGPHTSTDTQYF
NA | TRBJ2-7 | NA | TRBV6-5 | TGTGCCAGCATCGGACAGTACCCGAGATCCTACGAGCAGTACTTC | CASIGQYPRSYEQYF
TRBD2 | TRBJ2-5 | NA | TRBV5-1 | TGCGCCAGCAGCTTGGGCGGGAGTGGGGAGACCCAGTACTTC | CASSLGGSGETQYF
NA | TRBJ2-5 | NA | TRBV29-1 | TGCAGCGCGGACAGAAGCTTCCCAGAGACCCAGTACTTC | CSADRSFPETQYF
NA | TRBJ2-7 | once | TRBV30 | TGTGCCTGGAGGACAGAATCCTACGAGCAGTACTTC | CAWRTESYEQYF
TRBD1 | TRBJ2-1 | NA | TRBV29-1 | TGCAGCGTTGTAAGTGAGGGGGCCGGTAAGTTCTTC | CSVVSEGAGKFF